This record covers a single TCR beta chain. Authors' data handling: How many nucleated cells were present was estimated from reference gene primer amplification. Using immunoSEQ multiplex PCR, the repertoire was profiled, and TCRdb retains in-frame clones only, with some absent. D and trimming come from the DNA, and the V and J calls and clone size come from that table. The sample holds a few hundred thousand clones, approximately 90% seen once. Cohort placement rested on clinical history that participants reported themselves. The entry originates in a study of blood T cell repertoires in COVID-19. Study context: Sites in the United States, Italy and Spain provided acute and convalescent COVID-19 samples.

Material: PBMCs or T cells enriched from blood (not recorded which). The source is a man aged 30 to 39 who had recovered from COVID-19.

CDR3 sequence: CASSLAGTGGNYGYTF. In nucleotides, the CDR3 is TGTGCCAGCAGCTTGGCGGGGACAGGGGGCAACTATGGCTACACCTTC. The genes are TRBV7-6 and TRBJ1-2; 12 bases agree with TRBD1. Germline values: CDR1 SGHVS, CDR2 FNYEAQ. The CDR3 is made up of 16 amino acids. The junction had 4 bases not matched to a gene; V was cut back by 3 bases and J by 2 bases.